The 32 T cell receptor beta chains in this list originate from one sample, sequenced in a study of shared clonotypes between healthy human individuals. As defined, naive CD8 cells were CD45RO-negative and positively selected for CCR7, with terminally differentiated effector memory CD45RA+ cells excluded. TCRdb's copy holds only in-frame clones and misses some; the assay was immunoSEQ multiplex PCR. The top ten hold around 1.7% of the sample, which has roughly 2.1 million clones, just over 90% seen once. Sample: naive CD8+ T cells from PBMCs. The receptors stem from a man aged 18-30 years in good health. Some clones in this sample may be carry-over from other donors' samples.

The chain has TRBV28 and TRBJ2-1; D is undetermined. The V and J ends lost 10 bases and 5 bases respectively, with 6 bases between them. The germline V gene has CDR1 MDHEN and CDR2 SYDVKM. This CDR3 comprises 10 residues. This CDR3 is CATRDNEQFF. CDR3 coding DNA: TGTGCCACCCGAGACAATGAGCAGTTCTTC.

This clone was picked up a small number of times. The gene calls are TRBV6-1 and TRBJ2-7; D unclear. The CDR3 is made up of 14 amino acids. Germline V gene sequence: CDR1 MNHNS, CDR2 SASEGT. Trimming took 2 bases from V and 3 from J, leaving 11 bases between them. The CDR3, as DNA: TGTGCCAGCAGTGAATTCAGGACGGTCTACGAGCAGTACTTC. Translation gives CASSEFRTVYEQYF.

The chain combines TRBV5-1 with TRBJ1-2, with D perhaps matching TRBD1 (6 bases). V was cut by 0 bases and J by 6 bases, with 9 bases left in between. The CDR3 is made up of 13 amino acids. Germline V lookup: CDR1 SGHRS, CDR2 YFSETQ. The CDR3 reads CASSLDYRDGYTF. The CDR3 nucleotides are TGCGCCAGCAGCTTGGACTACAGGGATGGCTACACCTTC.

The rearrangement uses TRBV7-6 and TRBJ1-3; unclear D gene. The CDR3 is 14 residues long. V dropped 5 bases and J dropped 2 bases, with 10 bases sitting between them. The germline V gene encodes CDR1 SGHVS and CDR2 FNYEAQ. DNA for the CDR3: TGTGCCAGCAGCGCCGGGGAAACTGGAAACACCATATATTTT. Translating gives CASSAGETGNTIYF. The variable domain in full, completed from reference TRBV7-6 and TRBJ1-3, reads GAGVSQSPRYKVTKRGQDVALRCDPISGHVSLYWYRQALGQGPEFLTYFNYEAQQDKSGLPNDRFSAERPEGSISTLTIQRTEQRDSAMYRCASSAGETGNTIYFGEGSWLTVV.

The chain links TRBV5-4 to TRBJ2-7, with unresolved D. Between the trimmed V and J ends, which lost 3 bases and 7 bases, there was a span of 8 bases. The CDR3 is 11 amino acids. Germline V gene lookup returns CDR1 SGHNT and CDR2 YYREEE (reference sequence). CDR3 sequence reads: CASSWAGEQYF. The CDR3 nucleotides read TGTGCCAGCAGCTGGGCCGGAGAGCAGTACTTC.

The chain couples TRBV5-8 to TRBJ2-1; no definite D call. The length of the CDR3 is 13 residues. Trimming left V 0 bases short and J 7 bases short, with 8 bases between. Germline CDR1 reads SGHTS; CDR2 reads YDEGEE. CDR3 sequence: CASSLGEINEQFF. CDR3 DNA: TGTGCCAGCAGCTTGGGAGAAATTAATGAGCAGTTCTTC.

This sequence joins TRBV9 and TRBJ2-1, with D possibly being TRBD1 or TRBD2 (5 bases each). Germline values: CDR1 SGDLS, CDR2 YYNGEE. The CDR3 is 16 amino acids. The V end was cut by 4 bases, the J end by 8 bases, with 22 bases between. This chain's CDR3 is CASSPGDALGWDEQFF. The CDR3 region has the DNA TGTGCCAGCAGCCCCGGGGACGCCCTAGGTTGGGATGAGCAGTTCTTC. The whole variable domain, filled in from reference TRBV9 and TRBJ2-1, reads DSGVTQTPKHLITATGQRVTLRCSPRSGDLSVYWYQQSLDQGLQFLIQYYNGEERAKGNILERFSAQQFPDLHSELNLSSLELGDSALYFCASSPGDALGWDEQFFGPGTRLTVL.

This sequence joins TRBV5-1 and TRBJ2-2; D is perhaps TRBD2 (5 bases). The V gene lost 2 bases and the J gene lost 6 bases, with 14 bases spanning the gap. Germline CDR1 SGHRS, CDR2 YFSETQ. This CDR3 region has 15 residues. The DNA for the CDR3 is TGCGCCAGCAGCTTTGCCCCGGAGGCGGCCGGGGAGCTGTTTTTT. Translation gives CASSFAPEAAGELFF.

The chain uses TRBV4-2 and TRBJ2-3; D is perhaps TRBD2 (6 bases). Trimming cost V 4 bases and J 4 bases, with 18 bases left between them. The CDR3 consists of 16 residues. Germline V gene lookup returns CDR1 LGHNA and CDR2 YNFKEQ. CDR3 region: CASSPRRGYRADTQYF. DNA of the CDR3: TGTGCCAGCAGCCCACGGCGGGGCTACCGGGCAGATACGCAGTATTTT.

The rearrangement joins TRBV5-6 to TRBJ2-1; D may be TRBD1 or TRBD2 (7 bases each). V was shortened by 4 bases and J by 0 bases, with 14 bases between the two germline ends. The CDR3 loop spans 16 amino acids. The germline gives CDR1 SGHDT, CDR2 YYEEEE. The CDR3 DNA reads TGTGCCAGCAGCCCGGGGGGACAGAGCTCCTACAATGAGCAGTTCTTC. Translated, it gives CASSPGGQSSYNEQFF.

CDR3 residues: CASSYAGGTDTQYF. The CDR3 DNA reads as TGTGCCAGCAGCTACGCAGGGGGCACAGATACGCAGTATTTT. The chain joins TRBV5-5 to TRBJ2-3; D is perhaps TRBD1 (6 bases). The V and J ends lost 3 bases and 1 base respectively, with 9 bases between them. This CDR3 spans 14 amino acids. Germline V gives CDR1 SGHKS, CDR2 YYEKEE (reference sequence).

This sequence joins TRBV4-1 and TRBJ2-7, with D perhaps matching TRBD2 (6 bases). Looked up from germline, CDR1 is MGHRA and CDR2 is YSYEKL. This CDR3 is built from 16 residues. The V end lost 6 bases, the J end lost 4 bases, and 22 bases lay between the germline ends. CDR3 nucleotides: TGCGCCAGCAGTCCCGAAGAGAGGGAGGCCCCTTACGAGCAGTACTTC. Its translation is CASSPEEREAPYEQYF.

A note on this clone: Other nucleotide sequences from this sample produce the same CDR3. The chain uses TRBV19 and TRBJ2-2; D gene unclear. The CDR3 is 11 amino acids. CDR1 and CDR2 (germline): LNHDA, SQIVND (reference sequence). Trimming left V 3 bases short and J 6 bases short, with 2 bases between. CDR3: CASSISGELFF. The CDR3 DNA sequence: TGTGCCAGTAGTATTTCCGGGGAGCTGTTTTTT. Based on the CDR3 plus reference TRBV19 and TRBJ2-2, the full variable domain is DGGITQSPKYLFRKEGQNVTLSCEQNLNHDAMYWYRQDPGQGLRLIYYSQIVNDFQKGDIAEGYSVSREKKESFPLTVTSAQKNPTAFYLCASSISGELFFGEGSRLTVL.

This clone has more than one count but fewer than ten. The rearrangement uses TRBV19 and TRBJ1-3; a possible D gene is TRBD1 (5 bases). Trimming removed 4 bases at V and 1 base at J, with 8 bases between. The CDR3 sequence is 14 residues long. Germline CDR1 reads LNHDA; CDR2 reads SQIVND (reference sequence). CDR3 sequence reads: CASSRGRSGNTIYF. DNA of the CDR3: TGTGCCAGTAGTAGGGGCAGATCTGGAAACACCATATATTTT.

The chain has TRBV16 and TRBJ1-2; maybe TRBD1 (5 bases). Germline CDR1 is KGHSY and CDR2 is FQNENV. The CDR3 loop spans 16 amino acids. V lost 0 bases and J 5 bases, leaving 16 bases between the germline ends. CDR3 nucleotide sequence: TGTGCCAGCAGCCAATCTTTCAGGGACTTACTTTATGGCTACACCTTC. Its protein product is CASSQSFRDLLYGYTF.

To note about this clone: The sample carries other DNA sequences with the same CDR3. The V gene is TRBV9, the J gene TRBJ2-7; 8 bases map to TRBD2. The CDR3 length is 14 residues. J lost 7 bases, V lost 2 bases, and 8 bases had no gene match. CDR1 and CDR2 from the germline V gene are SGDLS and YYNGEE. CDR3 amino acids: CASSVGAGGREQYF. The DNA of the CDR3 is TGTGCCAGCAGCGTCGGGGCGGGAGGCCGGGAGCAGTACTTC.

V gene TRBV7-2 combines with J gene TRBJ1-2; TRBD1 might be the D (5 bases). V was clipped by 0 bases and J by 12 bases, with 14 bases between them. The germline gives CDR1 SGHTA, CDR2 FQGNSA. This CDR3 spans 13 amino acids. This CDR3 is CASSLARQGPDTF. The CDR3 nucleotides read TGTGCCAGCAGCTTAGCTCGCCAGGGCCCAGACACCTTC.

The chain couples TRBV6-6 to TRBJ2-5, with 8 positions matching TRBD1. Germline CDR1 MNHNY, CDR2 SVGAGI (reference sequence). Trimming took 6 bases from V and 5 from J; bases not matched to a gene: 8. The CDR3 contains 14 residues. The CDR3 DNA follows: TGTGCCAGCAGCCGGGATTGGACAGGGGAGACCCAGTACTTC. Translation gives CASSRDWTGETQYF.

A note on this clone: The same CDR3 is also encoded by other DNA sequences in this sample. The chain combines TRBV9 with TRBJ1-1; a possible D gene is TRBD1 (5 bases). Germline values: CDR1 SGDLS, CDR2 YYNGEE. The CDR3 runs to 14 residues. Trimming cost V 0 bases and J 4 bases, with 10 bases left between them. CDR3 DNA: TGTGCCAGCAGCGTAGGGGGCGGCGGCACTGAAGCTTTCTTT. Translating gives CASSVGGGGTEAFF.

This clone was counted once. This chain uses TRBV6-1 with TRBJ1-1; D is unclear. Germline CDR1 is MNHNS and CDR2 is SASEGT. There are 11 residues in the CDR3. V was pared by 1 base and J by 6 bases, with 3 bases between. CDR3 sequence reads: CASSEGSEAFF. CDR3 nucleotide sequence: TGTGCCAGCAGTGAAGGGTCTGAAGCTTTCTTT.

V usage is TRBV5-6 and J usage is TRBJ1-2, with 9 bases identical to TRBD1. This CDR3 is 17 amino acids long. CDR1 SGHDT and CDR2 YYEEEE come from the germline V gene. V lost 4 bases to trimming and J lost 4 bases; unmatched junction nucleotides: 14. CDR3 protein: CASSLDRGPPRAYGYTF. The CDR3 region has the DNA TGTGCCAGCAGCCTGGACAGGGGCCCCCCTCGGGCCTATGGCTACACCTTC.

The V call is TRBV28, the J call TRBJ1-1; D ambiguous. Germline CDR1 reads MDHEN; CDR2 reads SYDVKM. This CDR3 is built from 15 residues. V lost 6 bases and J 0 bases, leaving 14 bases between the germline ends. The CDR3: CASSQPKVMNTEAFF. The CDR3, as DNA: TGTGCCAGCAGCCAGCCGAAAGTCATGAACACTGAAGCTTTCTTT.

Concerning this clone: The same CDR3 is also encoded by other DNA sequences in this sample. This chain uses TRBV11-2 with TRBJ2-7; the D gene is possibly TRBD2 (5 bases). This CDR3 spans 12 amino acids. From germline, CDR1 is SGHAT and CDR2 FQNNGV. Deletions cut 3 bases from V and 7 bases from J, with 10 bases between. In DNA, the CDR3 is TGTGCCAGCAGCTTGGGCGGGCGGGAGCAGTACTTC. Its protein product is CASSLGGREQYF. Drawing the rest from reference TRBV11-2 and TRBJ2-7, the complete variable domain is EAGVAQSPRYKIIEKRQSVAFWCNPISGHATLYWYQQILGQGPKLLIQFQNNGVVDDSQLPKDRFSAERLKGVDSTLKIQPAKLEDSAVYLCASSLGGREQYFGPGTRLTVT.

The CDR3 DNA is TGTGCCAGCAGTCCGCACGTAAGTGGAGATACGCAGTATTTT. It encodes CASSPHVSGDTQYF. The V gene is TRBV27, the J gene TRBJ2-3; D uncertain. CDR1 and CDR2 from the germline V gene are MNHEY and SMNVEV (reference sequence). V lost 5 bases and J lost 5, with 14 bases in between. The CDR3 totals 14 residues.

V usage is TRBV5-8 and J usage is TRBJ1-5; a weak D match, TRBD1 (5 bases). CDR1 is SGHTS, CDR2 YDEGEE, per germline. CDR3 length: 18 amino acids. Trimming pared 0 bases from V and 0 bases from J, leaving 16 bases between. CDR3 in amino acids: CASSLGGLGPYSNQPQHF. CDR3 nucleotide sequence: TGTGCCAGCAGCTTGGGGGGGTTGGGTCCCTATAGCAATCAGCCCCAGCATTTT.

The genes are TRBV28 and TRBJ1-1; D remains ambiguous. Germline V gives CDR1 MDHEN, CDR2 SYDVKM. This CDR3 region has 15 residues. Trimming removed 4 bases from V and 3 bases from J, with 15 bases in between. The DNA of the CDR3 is TGTGCCAGCAGTTACTTCGAGGACCCCTACACTGAAGCTTTCTTT. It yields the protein CASSYFEDPYTEAFF.

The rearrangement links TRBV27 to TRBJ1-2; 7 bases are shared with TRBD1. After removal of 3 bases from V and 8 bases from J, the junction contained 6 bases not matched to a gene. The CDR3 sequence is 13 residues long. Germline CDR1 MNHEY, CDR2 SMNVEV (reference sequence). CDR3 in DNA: TGTGCCAGCAGTTTCGACAGGGCGGAAGGCTACACCTTC. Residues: CASSFDRAEGYTF.

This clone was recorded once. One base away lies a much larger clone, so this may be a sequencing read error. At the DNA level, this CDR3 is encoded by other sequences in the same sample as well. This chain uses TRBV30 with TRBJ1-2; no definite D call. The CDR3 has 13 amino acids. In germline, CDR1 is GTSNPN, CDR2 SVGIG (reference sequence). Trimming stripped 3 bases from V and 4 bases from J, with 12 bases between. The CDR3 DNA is TGTGCCTGGAGCGTCGTGGGCCCCTATGGCTACACCTTC. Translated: CAWSVVGPYGYTF.

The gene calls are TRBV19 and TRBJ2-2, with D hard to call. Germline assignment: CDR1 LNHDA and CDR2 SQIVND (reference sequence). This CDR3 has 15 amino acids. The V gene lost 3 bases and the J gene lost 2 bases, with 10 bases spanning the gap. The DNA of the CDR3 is TGTGCCAGTAGTATGTGGGCAGCCAACACCGGGGAGCTGTTTTTT. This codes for CASSMWAANTGELFF.

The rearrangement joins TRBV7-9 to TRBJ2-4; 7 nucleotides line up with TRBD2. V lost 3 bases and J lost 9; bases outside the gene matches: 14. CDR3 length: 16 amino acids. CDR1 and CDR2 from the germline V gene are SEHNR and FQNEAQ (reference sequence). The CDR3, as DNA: TGTGCCAGCAGCTTTGGCCCCATGGGGGGGGAGGGCATTCAGTACTTC. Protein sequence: CASSFGPMGGEGIQYF.

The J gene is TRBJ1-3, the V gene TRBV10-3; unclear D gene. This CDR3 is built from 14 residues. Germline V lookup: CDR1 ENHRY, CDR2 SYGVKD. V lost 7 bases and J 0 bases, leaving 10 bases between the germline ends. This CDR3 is CAIKARDSGNTIYF. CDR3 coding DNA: TGTGCCATCAAGGCCAGAGACTCTGGAAACACCATATATTTT.

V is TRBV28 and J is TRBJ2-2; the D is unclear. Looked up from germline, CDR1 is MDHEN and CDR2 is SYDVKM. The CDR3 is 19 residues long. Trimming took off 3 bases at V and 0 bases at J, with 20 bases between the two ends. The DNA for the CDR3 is TGTGCCAGCAGTTTGTGGGCCCACTCCGTAGACCCGAACACCGGGGAGCTGTTTTTT. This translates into CASSLWAHSVDPNTGELFF.